Following are 27 T cell receptor beta chains from one sample sequenced in a study of T cell responses to AZD1222 COVID-19 vaccine. Generated by immunoSEQ multiplex PCR, the TCRdb table keeps only in-frame clones and is missing some. In the table there are roughly 150,000 clones, around nine tenths of which are singletons. The sample here was peripheral blood, taken 28 days after the second AZD1222 dose. The receptors stem from an adult who received the AZD1222 COVID-19 vaccine.

This chain joins TRBV4-3 and TRBJ2-2, with D possibly TRBD1 on 6 matching bases. This CDR3 has 15 residues. Per the germline V gene, CDR1 is LGHNA and CDR2 is YSLEER. Trimming took off 5 bases at V and 1 base at J, with 11 bases between the two ends. The DNA for the CDR3 is TGCGCCAGCAGCAACACGGGACAGAACACCGGGGAGCTGTTTTTT. Protein product: CASSNTGQNTGELFF.

The chain uses TRBV30 and TRBJ2-2; perhaps D is TRBD1 or TRBD2 (5 bases each). V lost 0 bases and J lost 3, with 23 bases in between. This CDR3 has 19 residues. Germline CDR1 is GTSNPN and CDR2 is SVGIG (reference sequence). Here the CDR3 reads CAWSVSVFGDGPYTGELFF. DNA of the CDR3: TGTGCCTGGAGTGTATCAGTATTCGGGGACGGCCCGTACACCGGGGAGCTGTTTTTT.

Only a few counts were recorded for this clone. CDR3 coding DNA: TGTGCCAGCAGCCCGACAGGGACAGATACGCAGTATTTT. It codes for CASSPTGTDTQYF. The chain has TRBV13 and TRBJ2-3, with TRBD1 matching 7 bases. The V and J ends lost 5 bases and 3 bases, in that order; junction bases with no gene match: 2. Germline V CDR1 and CDR2: PRHDT, FYEKMQ (reference sequence). This CDR3 is 13 amino acids long.

The chain couples TRBV9 to TRBJ2-3; 7 bases are shared with TRBD1. From germline, CDR1 is SGDLS and CDR2 YYNGEE. The CDR3 contains 14 residues. Trimming took 3 bases from V and 7 from J; bases not matched to a gene: 8. CDR3 DNA sequence: TGTGCCAGCAGCGAGACAGGGAATATGTATACGCAGTATTTT. Protein sequence: CASSETGNMYTQYF.

The chain links TRBV9 to TRBJ1-2; perhaps TRBD1 as D (5 bases). Germline V gives CDR1 SGDLS, CDR2 YYNGEE. V was pared by 6 bases and J by 4 bases, with 13 bases between. The CDR3 totals 13 residues. As DNA, the CDR3 is TGTGCCAGCACCCCGACAGCGCTCTATGGCTACACCTTC. This encodes CASTPTALYGYTF.

The chain has TRBV20-1 and TRBJ2-7, with D uncertain. This CDR3 has 11 amino acids. Germline CDR1 DFQATT, CDR2 SNEGSKA (reference sequence). The V end was cut by 6 bases, the J end by 5 bases, with 11 bases between. The CDR3 sequence is CSASTADEQYF. In nucleotides, the CDR3 is TGCAGTGCAAGCACGGCGGACGAGCAGTACTTC.

CDR3 residues: CASSLNGGAQETQYF. The DNA of the CDR3 is TGTGCCAGCAGCTTAAACGGGGGGGCCCAAGAGACCCAGTACTTC. The V call is TRBV7-2, the J call TRBJ2-5; the match to TRBD2 covers 8 bases. CDR3 length: 15 residues. The junction had 3 bases not matched to a gene; V was cut back by 2 bases and J by 1 base. Germline V lookup: CDR1 SGHTA, CDR2 FQGNSA.

V and J are TRBV21-1 and TRBJ1-1; the table's TRBD1 call for D was not verified on the DNA. TRBV21-1 counts as a pseudogene. CDR3 length equals 20 residues. The CDR3 is CASSKVREIGGDKLFTEAFF. The DNA for the CDR3 is TGTGCCAGCAGCAAAGTCCGAGAGATAGGGGGCGATAAGCTTTTCACTGAAGCTTTCTTT.

The rearrangement uses TRBV21-1 and TRBJ2-1; TRBD2, the table's D call, was not compared with the DNA. TRBV21-1 is designated a pseudogene. The CDR3 runs 15 residues. CDR3 residues: CASSKRGRPYNEQFF. In DNA form, the CDR3 reads TGTGCCAGCAGCAAGCGGGGTAGGCCCTACAATGAGCAGTTCTTC.

The chain uses TRBV10-1 and TRBJ2-5, with D maybe TRBD1 (6 bases). Trimming removed 0 bases from V and 8 bases from J, with 16 bases in between. This CDR3 has 15 amino acids. The germline CDR1 and CDR2 sequences are WNHNN and SYGVQD (reference sequence). The CDR3 region has the DNA TGCGCCAGCAGTGAGTCAAGAAGACAGGAAGGTACCCAGTACTTC. Translation gives CASSESRRQEGTQYF.

The chain recombines TRBV19 with TRBJ2-2; no reliable D call. The CDR3 is 13 residues long. Germline CDR1 is LNHDA and CDR2 is SQIVND (reference sequence). The V gene lost 4 bases and the J gene lost 2 bases, with 5 bases spanning the gap. CDR3: CASSRGNTGELFF. The CDR3 region has the DNA TGTGCCAGTAGTAGGGGAAACACCGGGGAGCTGTTTTTT.

The chain joins TRBV6-5 to TRBJ1-5; unclear D gene. CDR1 and CDR2 (germline): MNHEY, SVGAGI. The CDR3 is 14 amino acids. V was clipped by 3 bases and J by 4 bases, with 10 bases between them. In DNA, the CDR3 is TGTGCCAGCAGTTATCAGACGGGAAATCAGCCCCAGCATTTT. It is translated as CASSYQTGNQPQHF.

The chain couples TRBV24-1 to TRBJ2-1; 14 bases fit TRBD2. Trimming removed 9 bases from V and 5 bases from J; junction bases left unmatched: 8. CDR3 size: 16 residues. Germline assignment: CDR1 KGHDR and CDR2 SFDVKD. CDR3 region: CATQTSGRAKDNEQFF. The CDR3 region has the DNA TGTGCCACCCAGACTAGCGGGAGGGCCAAGGACAATGAGCAGTTCTTC.

V and J are TRBV5-6 and TRBJ1-1; 8 positions agree with TRBD1. The length of the CDR3 is 14 residues. Unmatched junction bases numbered 3, after V lost 4 bases and J lost 1 base. Germline CDR1 SGHDT, CDR2 YYEEEE. The DNA of the CDR3 is TGTGCCAGCAGCCGAGGGACAGGGAACACTGAAGCTTTCTTT. Translating gives CASSRGTGNTEAFF.

This clone was picked up a small number of times. This chain joins TRBV6-5 and TRBJ2-2, with D perhaps matching TRBD1 (6 bases). Trimming removed 7 bases at V and 5 bases at J, with 14 bases between. The CDR3 consists of 14 residues. The V gene's germline CDR1 is MNHEY and CDR2 SVGAGI. The CDR3 DNA is TGTGCCAGCAACAGGGACCCGCTTACCGGGGAGCTGTTTTTT. Encoded protein: CASNRDPLTGELFF.

The genes are TRBV4-1 and TRBJ1-4; D not certain. Germline CDR1 is MGHRA and CDR2 is YSYEKL. The CDR3 runs 15 residues. Trimming took off 1 base at V and 7 bases at J, with 13 bases between the two ends. The CDR3 region is CASSQGMVPREKLFF. In DNA, the CDR3 is TGCGCCAGCAGCCAAGGGATGGTTCCGCGTGAAAAACTGTTTTTT.

The gene calls are TRBV7-3 and TRBJ1-6; D is possibly TRBD1 (5 bases). The germline gives CDR1 SGHTA, CDR2 FQGTGA. CDR3 length: 15 residues. V lost 5 bases and J lost 6, with 14 bases in between. CDR3 DNA sequence: TGTGCCAGCAGCCTTTCAGGGCAGGCTAATTCACCCCTCCACTTT. Its protein product is CASSLSGQANSPLHF.

The chain links TRBV6-2 or TRBV6-3 to TRBJ2-1; D is ambiguous. CDR3 length: 15 residues. Germline V gives CDR1 MNHEY, CDR2 SVGEGT. V was clipped by 3 bases and J by 7 bases, with 16 bases between them. CDR3 sequence reads: CASSYAPSGRNEQFF. The CDR3 DNA reads as TGTGCCAGCAGTTATGCCCCGTCCGGACGGAATGAGCAGTTCTTC.

V and J are TRBV5-4 and TRBJ2-2, with 9 bases matching TRBD2. There are 16 residues in the CDR3. The germline V gene has CDR1 SGHNT and CDR2 YYREEE (reference sequence). After removal of 1 base from V and 3 bases from J, the junction contained 4 bases not matched to a gene. CDR3: CASSLQRGVYTGELFF. In nucleotides, the CDR3 is TGTGCCAGCAGCTTGCAGCGGGGGGTATACACCGGGGAGCTGTTTTTT.

V is TRBV10-1 and J is TRBJ2-1, with 9 nucleotides matching TRBD1. Germline V gene sequence: CDR1 WNHNN, CDR2 SYGVQD (reference sequence). The CDR3 contains 14 residues. Trimming took 6 bases from V and 9 from J; bases not matched to a gene: 9. The CDR3 DNA follows: TGCGCCAGCAGCGACAGGGGGGAAGGGGGTGAGCAGTTCTTC. Protein product: CASSDRGEGGEQFF.

This chain connects TRBV28 to TRBJ2-7; D ambiguous. V lost 4 bases and J 3 bases, leaving 10 bases between the germline ends. Looked up from germline, CDR1 is MDHEN and CDR2 is SYDVKM. The length of the CDR3 is 13 residues. CDR3 sequence (DNA): TGTGCCAGCAGTTCCCCCTTGGTCTACGAGCAGTACTTC. It is translated as CASSSPLVYEQYF.

This clone was observed a single time. V gene TRBV2 combines with J gene TRBJ1-6, with TRBD1 matching 7 bases. Germline CDR1 reads SNHLY; CDR2 reads FYNNEI. The CDR3 is 16 residues long. J lost 7 bases, V lost 7 bases, and 13 bases had no gene match. CDR3 bases: TGTGCCAGCACCCAAGGTTGGGACAGTGGCAATTCACCCCTCCACTTT. Translation: CASTQGWDSGNSPLHF.

The chain links TRBV20-1 to TRBJ1-2, with 10 positions matching TRBD1. This CDR3 is 14 amino acids long. V shed 3 bases and J 5 bases; nucleotides not matched to a gene: 6. The germline V gene has CDR1 DFQATT and CDR2 SNEGSKA (reference sequence). The CDR3, as DNA: TGCAGTGCTAGTAAGGGACAGGGGTATTATGGCTACACCTTC. This codes for CSASKGQGYYGYTF.

The rearrangement joins TRBV6-5 to TRBJ1-4; tentatively, D is TRBD1 (5 bases). This CDR3 contains 16 residues. Germline CDR1 MNHEY, CDR2 SVGAGI. The V and J ends lost 0 bases and 7 bases respectively, with 15 bases between them. CDR3 region: CASSYSRGQWGEKLFF. CDR3 coding DNA: TGTGCCAGCAGTTACTCGAGAGGACAATGGGGTGAAAAACTGTTTTTT.

This clone was seen only a few times. This chain joins TRBV7-9 and TRBJ2-7, with D uncertain. V lost 2 bases and J 0 bases, leaving 5 bases between the germline ends. This CDR3 contains 13 residues. CDR1 and CDR2 from the germline V gene are SEHNR and FQNEAQ (reference sequence). CDR3 amino acids: CASSLSSSYEQYF. CDR3 in DNA: TGTGCCAGCAGCTTATCCAGCTCCTACGAGCAGTACTTC.

This chain links TRBV7-3 with TRBJ1-1, with D possibly being TRBD1 (6 bases). The length of the CDR3 is 15 residues. Germline CDR1 is SGHTA and CDR2 is FQGTGA. With 5 bases removed from V and 4 bases from J, the gap between germline ends came to 17 bases. The CDR3 nucleotides read TGTGCCAGCAGCCCCGCAGGGGTGGATGGCACTGAAGCTTTCTTT. This translates into CASSPAGVDGTEAFF.

The V call is TRBV19, the J call TRBJ1-2, with 9 bases matching TRBD1. Germline values: CDR1 LNHDA, CDR2 SQIVND (reference sequence). CDR3 length equals 14 residues. V lost 6 bases, J lost 1 base, and 3 bases stayed unmatched. In DNA, the CDR3 is TGTGCCAGTAGCCGGACAGGGGTTAACTATGGCTACACCTTC. This sequence encodes CASSRTGVNYGYTF.